The 7 T cell receptor beta chains below come from one sample, sequenced in a study of cytomegalovirus exposure and HLA in healthy donors. PCR involved 60 Vbeta and 13 Jbeta primers. Data came from immunoSEQ multiplex PCR; TCRdb stores just in-frame clones and leaves some out. The sample records around 200,000 clones, over 60% being singletons. Sequences were obtained from PBMCs. Every receptor here comes from a male donor in good health and CMV-seronegative.

The genes are TRBV19 and TRBJ1-5, with 7 bases identical to TRBD1. Looked up from germline, CDR1 is LNHDA and CDR2 is SQIVND (reference sequence). V trimming: 1 base; J trimming: 3 bases; junction bases outside the gene matches: 3. The CDR3 runs 15 residues. CDR3 protein: CASSIGGTDNQPQHF. The CDR3 DNA reads as TGTGCCAGTAGTATAGGGGGGACAGACAATCAGCCCCAGCATTTT.

The rearrangement joins TRBV11-2 to TRBJ2-1; TRBD2 matches 13 bases. The CDR3 consists of 14 residues. Germline-derived CDR1 and CDR2 are SGHAT and FQNNGV. V was clipped by 5 bases and J by 11 bases; unmatched bases: 6. The CDR3 DNA follows: TGTGCCAGCAGCCCCGGACTAGCGGGAGCCAAGCAGTTCTTC. This codes for CASSPGLAGAKQFF.

Points on this clone: A junction end diverges from the germline sequence, so it may reflect a read error. This chain joins TRBV27 and TRBJ2-1; the match to TRBD2 covers 13 bases. CDR3 length equals 20 residues. The germline gives CDR1 MNHEY, CDR2 SMNVEV (reference sequence). Written as DNA, the CDR3 is TGTGCTAGCAGTACCGAGGCGGGACTAGCGGGACGAGGAAGGGGCAATGAGCAGTTCTTC. It specifies CASSTEAGLAGRGRGNEQFF.

This clone was seen a few times. This sample also contains other DNA sequences that code for the same CDR3. The chain is built from TRBV9 and TRBJ2-7; 15 positions agree with TRBD2. CDR1 is SGDLS and CDR2 is YYNGEE in the germline V gene. The CDR3 is 16 amino acids. The V and J ends lost 0 bases and 2 bases, in that order; junction bases with no gene match: 0. The CDR3 region has the DNA TGTGCCAGCAGCGTAGGGACTAGCGGGAGGGCCTACGAGCAGTACTTC. Translation gives CASSVGTSGRAYEQYF.

CDR3 sequence reads: CASSLWTENTGELFF. The CDR3 coding sequence is TGTGCCAGCAGTCTATGGACAGAGAACACCGGGGAGCTGTTTTTT. The chain recombines TRBV6-1 with TRBJ2-2; TRBD1 might be the D (6 bases). The CDR3 is 15 residues long. Trimming took off 5 bases at V and 1 base at J, with 11 bases between the two ends. Germline assignment: CDR1 MNHNS and CDR2 SASEGT.

The count of this clone is one. The rearrangement joins TRBV25-1 to TRBJ2-7; 8 bases map to TRBD2. Germline CDR1 MGHDK, CDR2 SYGVNS. The V and J ends lost 4 bases and 7 bases, in that order; junction bases with no gene match: 6. CDR3 length: 13 residues. CDR3 bases: TGTGCCAGCAGTGTAAGCGGGGGCCGTGAGCAGTACTTC. Residues: CASSVSGGREQYF.

V is TRBV29-1 and J is TRBJ2-1; the match to TRBD1 covers 9 bases. The V segment lost 3 bases and the J segment 8 bases; nucleotides outside the gene matches: 8. CDR1 SQVTM and CDR2 ANQGSEA come from the germline V gene. The CDR3 spans 14 residues. The CDR3 coding sequence is TGCAGCGTTGACCCCGGGACAGGGCTCGATGAGCAGTTCTTC. It is translated as CSVDPGTGLDEQFF.